The source of this T cell receptor (beta chain) is a study of response to subunit inactivated influenza vaccine. TCRdb used MiXCR to reprocess the RT-PCR reads, holding one entry per CDR3 protein. The sample shows about 620,000 distinct CDR3 sequences, about 11% of them seen only once. The sample was also reused in another study, on T cells expressing NK-cell markers. As reported in that work: Production of TCR beta cDNA relied on 5'RACE template switching with UMIs. Cells sorted as CD3+CD56+NKG2C+, CD3+CD56+NKG2C- and CD3+CD56-NKG2C+ T cells supplied the TCR beta repertoires. One of eight sequenced donors was HCMV-seronegative; the other seven were seropositive. The same clonotypes also predominated in the CD3+CD56-NKG2C+ fraction of a handful of donors.

Sequenced material: PBMCs from blood, taken on the day of vaccination. The sequence derives from a man aged 50 or older who received an inactivated influenza vaccine.

As DNA, the CDR3 is TGTGCCAGTAGCACCACGGGACTAATCGGGGATGAGCAGTTCTTC. Translation gives CASSTTGLIGDEQFF. J is TRBJ2-1 and V is TRBV19; 7 nucleotides agree with TRBD2. Germline CDR1 reads LNHDA; CDR2 reads SQIVND (reference sequence). The V segment lost 6 bases and the J segment 8 bases; nucleotides outside the gene matches: 13. This CDR3 is 15 amino acids long.